This TCR beta chain is drawn from a study of blood T cells in healthy people across ages. Whole-study findings and limits: TCR beta diversity tracked closely with naive T cell percentage.

With a J-beta primer mix and a sample-barcoded 5' primer, a second PCR ran about 6 to 11 cycles. TCRdb reprocessed the 5' RACE reads with MiXCR, giving one entry per CDR3 protein. The sample lists about 1.4 million distinct CDR3 sequences, approximately 63% seen once, with 6.7% in the top ten. At least 6.5 million PBMCs were isolated per sample. In regard to this clonotype: Its specificity is unknown.

Germline V CDR1 and CDR2: SGHTA, FQGNSA. V dropped 5 bases and J dropped 4 bases, with 17 bases sitting between them. CDR3 length: 15 residues. The sequence was obtained from a young man in good health. The chain joins TRBV7-2 to TRBJ1-2; D uncertain. The sample taken for sequencing was blood. The DNA of the CDR3 is TGTGCCAGCAGCCCCTCGGACCAGGCTGGCTATGGCTACACCTTC. This codes for CASSPSDQAGYGYTF. Variable domain in full (rest from reference TRBV7-2 and TRBJ1-2): GAGVSQSPSNKVTEKGKDVELRCDPISGHTALYWYRQSLGQGLEFLIYFQGNSAPDKSGLPSDRFSAERTGGSVSTLTIQRTQQEDSAVYLCASSPSDQAGYGYTFGSGTRLTVV.